These 28 T cell receptor beta chains were all obtained from the same sample, sequenced in a study of blood T cell repertoires in COVID-19. Assay used: immunoSEQ multiplex PCR; TCRdb lists only in-frame clones, some missing. The data contain more than 200,000 clones, more than 85% of them singletons. The sequenced sample was peripheral blood. Receptors were obtained from a woman aged 55-69 years with COVID-19, enrolled during active disease.

This clone showed up just a few times. The V call is TRBV6-1, the J call TRBJ1-1; possibly TRBD1 for D (5 bases). Trimming cost V 2 bases and J 3 bases, with 22 bases left between them. Germline assignment: CDR1 MNHNS and CDR2 SASEGT. The CDR3 loop spans 18 amino acids. The CDR3 region is CASSEFVSPPRADTEAFF. CDR3 coding DNA: TGTGCCAGCAGTGAATTCGTTTCCCCCCCCAGGGCGGACACTGAAGCTTTCTTT.

The rearrangement joins TRBV3-1 (or the pseudogene TRBV3-2) to TRBJ2-7; D perhaps matches TRBD1 (6 bases). The CDR3 runs 13 residues. The V gene lost 4 bases and the J gene lost 4 bases, with 11 bases spanning the gap. The germline V gene encodes CDR1 LGHDT and CDR2 YNNKEL (reference sequence). The CDR3 DNA is TGTGCCAGCAGCCCGCACCAGGGGTACGAGCAGTACTTC. It specifies CASSPHQGYEQYF.

The table lists this clone with a few counts. The same CDR3 is also encoded by other DNA sequences in this sample. The chain combines TRBV30 with TRBJ2-5; TRBD1 matches 8 bases. Germline-derived CDR1 and CDR2 are GTSNPN and SVGIG (reference sequence). J lost 5 bases, V lost 0 bases, and 2 bases had no gene match. CDR3 length: 13 amino acids. The CDR3 DNA reads as TGTGCCTGGAGTGTCAGGGGGCTGGAGACCCAGTACTTC. Encoded protein: CAWSVRGLETQYF.

This clone was observed a few times. The chain has TRBV11-2 and TRBJ2-1; TRBD1 aligns across 7 bases. Looked up from germline, CDR1 is SGHAT and CDR2 is FQNNGV. The CDR3 spans 14 residues. V shed 5 bases and J 6 bases; nucleotides not matched to a gene: 7. This CDR3 is CASSLQGESNEQFF. The CDR3 nucleotides are TGTGCCAGCAGCCTTCAGGGGGAATCCAATGAGCAGTTCTTC.

The chain carries TRBV18 and TRBJ1-5; D possibly corresponds to TRBD1 (6 bases). Looked up from germline, CDR1 is KGHSH and CDR2 is LQKENI. Trimming took off 5 bases at V and 2 bases at J, with 22 bases between the two ends. The CDR3 covers 18 residues. The CDR3 spells CASSTSGQNLGGNQPQHF. The DNA for the CDR3 is TGTGCCAGCTCAACCAGCGGACAGAACCTCGGGGGCAATCAGCCCCAGCATTTT. The variable domain in full, completed from reference TRBV18 and TRBJ1-5, reads NAGVMQNPRHLVRRRGQEARLRCSPMKGHSHVYWYRQLPEEGLKFMVYLQKENIIDESGMPKERFSAEFPKEGPSILRIQQVVRGDSAAYFCASSTSGQNLGGNQPQHFGDGTRLSIL.

This clone showed up just once. The DNA for the CDR3 is TGTGCCAGCAGCCCCAGGGGGGTCTCTGGGGCCAACGTCCTGACTTTC. Residues: CASSPRGVSGANVLTF. The V gene is TRBV7-3, the J gene TRBJ2-6, with a weak D call TRBD1 (7 bases). The CDR3 covers 16 residues. Germline V gene data show CDR1 as SGHTA and CDR2 as FQGTGA. Trimming took 5 bases from V and 0 from J, leaving 11 bases between them.

The chain recombines TRBV19 with TRBJ2-1, with TRBD2 matching 10 bases. Germline CDR1 reads LNHDA; CDR2 reads SQIVND (reference sequence). The CDR3 has 14 amino acids. Trimming removed 7 bases from V and 9 bases from J; junction bases left unmatched: 9. The CDR3 sequence: CASTGLAGEGEQFF. The CDR3 DNA reads as TGTGCCAGTACGGGGCTAGCGGGAGAAGGTGAGCAGTTCTTC.

In its sample, this clone was seen a few times. The chain recombines TRBV19 with TRBJ2-1; tentatively, D is TRBD1 (6 bases). Germline V CDR1 and CDR2: LNHDA, SQIVND (reference sequence). The CDR3 runs to 14 residues. V was shortened by 3 bases and J by 5 bases, with 11 bases between the two germline ends. The CDR3 DNA is TGTGCCAGTAGTATTAGAGGGGGAGACAATGAGCAGTTCTTC. The encoded protein is CASSIRGGDNEQFF.

CDR3 region: CAIRGTGGAREQYF. CDR3 DNA: TGTGCCATCAGGGGGACAGGGGGCGCGAGGGAGCAGTACTTC. The V call is TRBV10-3, the J call TRBJ2-7; 12 bases agree with TRBD1. Germline V CDR1 and CDR2: ENHRY, SYGVKD. Unmatched junction bases numbered 7, after V lost 6 bases and J lost 7 bases. This CDR3 region has 14 residues.

The genes are TRBV5-4 and TRBJ1-1, with 8 positions matching TRBD1. Germline V CDR1 and CDR2: SGHNT, YYREEE (reference sequence). This CDR3 region has 14 residues. The trim removed 3 bases at V and 6 bases at J, leaving 7 bases unmatched. The CDR3 sequence is CASSSQDRAPEAFF. In DNA, the CDR3 is TGTGCCAGCAGCTCCCAGGACAGGGCCCCTGAAGCTTTCTTT.

The chain's CDR3 is CASSKVGGLYQETQYF. The CDR3 nucleotides are TGTGCCAGCAGCAAAGTGGGCGGACTGTACCAAGAGACCCAGTACTTC. V gene TRBV21-1 combines with J gene TRBJ2-5; the D call of TRBD2 is as the table states it, not checked on the DNA. TRBV21-1 is a documented pseudogene. This CDR3 has 16 amino acids.

CDR3 protein: CASSLLRTGGREQFF. CDR3 bases: TGTGCCAGCAGTTTATTAAGGACAGGGGGTCGTGAGCAGTTCTTC. The chain employs TRBV28 and TRBJ2-1; 10 nucleotides agree with TRBD1. Trimming removed 1 base from V and 9 bases from J; junction bases left unmatched: 6. Germline CDR1 reads MDHEN; CDR2 reads SYDVKM. The CDR3 has 15 amino acids.

This sequence joins TRBV19 and TRBJ1-3; tentatively, D is TRBD1 (6 bases). The CDR3 spans 14 residues. Germline values: CDR1 LNHDA, CDR2 SQIVND (reference sequence). V was pared by 11 bases and J by 2 bases, with 16 bases between. Written as DNA, the CDR3 is TGTGCCGCTGGACAGTTCCCCACTGGAAACACCATATATTTT. As protein: CAAGQFPTGNTIYF.

CDR3 residues: CASSLEGLEYNEQFF. CDR3 sequence (DNA): TGCGCCAGCAGCCTGGAGGGACTAGAATACAATGAGCAGTTCTTC. This sequence joins TRBV5-1 and TRBJ2-1, with 8 bases identical to TRBD2. The V gene's germline CDR1 is SGHRS and CDR2 YFSETQ. V shed 4 bases, J shed 4 bases, and the junction held 7 bases outside the gene matches. The CDR3 spans 15 residues.

The J gene is TRBJ2-4, the V gene TRBV10-3, with 7 bases identical to TRBD2. In germline, CDR1 is ENHRY, CDR2 SYGVKD. The ends lost 4 bases at V and 9 bases at J; junction bases unmatched: 15. The CDR3 covers 16 residues. The CDR3 is CAISAISWEGGAIQYF. CDR3 nucleotide sequence: TGTGCCATCAGTGCTATCTCCTGGGAGGGCGGGGCCATTCAGTACTTC.

The sample holds one count of this clone. The chain joins TRBV3-1 (or the pseudogene TRBV3-2) to TRBJ2-3, with TRBD2 matching over 10 bases. V lost 5 bases, J lost 1 base, and 9 bases stayed unmatched. This CDR3 comprises 17 residues. Germline loops: CDR1 LGHDT, CDR2 YNNKEL (reference sequence). This chain's CDR3 is CASSARRAGGGTDTQYF. CDR3 nucleotide sequence: TGTGCCAGCAGCGCTAGAAGAGCGGGAGGGGGCACAGATACGCAGTATTTT.

The chain has TRBV5-1 and TRBJ2-1, with 12 bases aligning to TRBD2. Germline loops: CDR1 SGHRS, CDR2 YFSETQ. V lost 4 bases to trimming and J lost 7 bases; unmatched junction nucleotides: 9. This CDR3 contains 16 residues. Here the CDR3 DNA reads TGCGCCAGCAGCCTTCAACTAGCGGGAGGTGGAAATGAGCAGTTCTTC. It encodes CASSLQLAGGGNEQFF.

V and J are TRBV6-2 or TRBV6-3 and TRBJ2-1, with 9 bases matching TRBD1. V lost 6 bases to trimming and J lost 5 bases; unmatched junction nucleotides: 8. Germline-derived CDR1 and CDR2 are MNHEY and SVGEGT. There are 15 residues in the CDR3. CDR3 residues: CASSPRDRVNNEQFF. As DNA, the CDR3 is TGTGCCAGCAGCCCCCGGGACAGGGTAAACAATGAGCAGTTCTTC.

This clone was observed a single time. V gene TRBV9 combines with J gene TRBJ2-4; the match to TRBD2 covers 7 bases. The CDR3 is made up of 18 amino acids. The J segment lost 0 bases and the V segment lost 0 bases, leaving 9 bases of the junction unmatched. CDR1 is SGDLS and CDR2 is YYNGEE in the germline V gene. CDR3 loop: CASSVGASGSLAKNIQYF. As DNA, the CDR3 is TGTGCCAGCAGCGTAGGCGCTAGCGGATCACTAGCCAAAAACATTCAGTACTTC.

This clone has a single count. V is TRBV6-2 or TRBV6-3 and J is TRBJ2-7; 13 bases are shared with TRBD2. The CDR3 is 15 residues long. Germline-derived CDR1 and CDR2 are MNHEY and SVGEGT. J was trimmed by 3 bases and V by 5 bases; bases with no gene match: 4. CDR3 residues: CASSPRTSGSYEQYF. In DNA, the CDR3 is TGTGCCAGCAGTCCCCGGACTAGCGGGAGCTACGAGCAGTACTTC.

The chain recombines TRBV9 with TRBJ1-1, with D hard to call. The CDR3 length is 14 residues. CDR1 SGDLS and CDR2 YYNGEE come from the germline V gene. V shed 0 bases and J shed 2 bases, with 8 bases lying between them. The CDR3 coding sequence is TGTGCCAGCAGCGTAGTTACGCGAAACACTGAAGCTTTCTTT. Translating gives CASSVVTRNTEAFF.

The chain joins TRBV19 to TRBJ2-3; 7 nucleotides match TRBD2. CDR1 and CDR2 from the germline V gene are LNHDA and SQIVND (reference sequence). V dropped 5 bases and J dropped 4; count of bases not matched to a gene: 9. The CDR3 is 15 residues long. The DNA for the CDR3 is TGTGCCAGTAGTTCGGGGAGGGCCGGCCCAGATACGCAGTATTTT. As protein: CASSSGRAGPDTQYF.

This clone appeared a single time. This chain links TRBV5-1 with TRBJ2-1; TRBD2 matches 7 bases. The V gene's germline CDR1 is SGHRS and CDR2 YFSETQ. J lost 1 base, V lost 0 bases, and 7 bases had no gene match. The CDR3 loop spans 17 amino acids. The CDR3 region is CASSLGRAGLSYNEQFF. The CDR3 region has the DNA TGCGCCAGCAGCTTGGGTCGGGCGGGACTATCCTACAATGAGCAGTTCTTC.

J is TRBJ2-7 and V is TRBV28; a possible D gene is TRBD1 (6 bases). Germline CDR1 MDHEN, CDR2 SYDVKM. This CDR3 is 15 amino acids long. With 8 bases removed from V and 1 base from J, the gap between germline ends came to 18 bases. CDR3 DNA sequence: TGTGCCAGCCGGACCGAGCAGGGGCCGTCCTACGAGCAGTACTTC. Encoded protein: CASRTEQGPSYEQYF.

The CDR3 reads CVRSSPGGLRTYEQYF. The CDR3, as DNA: TGTGTCAGAAGCTCCCCCGGCGGGTTGCGTACCTACGAGCAGTACTTC. The chain links TRBV7-5 to TRBJ2-7; the D call in the table, TRBD2, was not verified against the DNA. TRBV7-5 constitutes a pseudogene. The CDR3 sequence is 16 residues long.

The chain has TRBV5-6 and TRBJ1-4; possibly TRBD1 for D (6 bases). With 1 base removed from V and 5 bases from J, the gap between germline ends came to 21 bases. The CDR3 has 18 amino acids. CDR1 and CDR2 from the germline V gene are SGHDT and YYEEEE. CDR3 sequence: CASSLRVSVGAMNEKLFF. The CDR3, as DNA: TGTGCCAGCAGCTTGCGGGTGTCCGTGGGGGCGATGAATGAAAAACTGTTTTTT.

V and J are TRBV5-4 and TRBJ2-5; TRBD1 matches 7 bases. V lost 3 bases, J lost 2 bases, and 7 bases stayed unmatched. Per the germline V gene, CDR1 is SGHNT and CDR2 is YYREEE (reference sequence). The CDR3 has 15 amino acids. CDR3 coding DNA: TGTGCCAGCAGCTCCCACAGGGGAATACAAGAGACCCAGTACTTC. It yields the protein CASSSHRGIQETQYF. The full variable domain, completed using reference TRBV5-4 and TRBJ2-5, is ETGVTQSPTHLIKTRGQQVTLRCSSQSGHNTVSWYQQALGQGPQFIFQYYREEENGRGNFPPRFSGLQFPNYSSELNVNALELDDSALYLCASSSHRGIQETQYFGPGTRLLVL.

This chain connects TRBV7-9 to TRBJ2-4, with a weak D call TRBD2 (7 bases). CDR3 length: 18 amino acids. The V gene lost 1 base and the J gene lost 2 bases, with 18 bases spanning the gap. Per germline, CDR1 SEHNR and CDR2 FQNEAQ (reference sequence). CDR3 coding DNA: TGTGCCAGCAGCTTAGTCGCGAGGGGGAGGGGGTCCAAAAACATTCAGTACTTC. Translation: CASSLVARGRGSKNIQYF. Full variable domain (outside the CDR3, taken from reference TRBV7-9 and TRBJ2-4): DTGVSQNPRHKITKRGQNVTFRCDPISEHNRLYWYRQTLGQGPEFLTYFQNEAQLEKSRLLSDRFSAERPKGSFSTLEIQRTEQGDSAMYLCASSLVARGRGSKNIQYFGAGTRLSVL.